This T cell receptor beta chain came from a study of blood T cell repertoires in COVID-19. Across the study: Italy, Spain and the United States were the sources of the convalescent and acute COVID-19 samples. PBMCs, B-cell-depleted T cells, or T cells were the source of the cDNA or gDNA that made up the material.

CDR1 and CDR2 from the germline V gene are SGHTA and FQGNSA. The CDR3 contains 13 residues. The V end was cut by 5 bases, the J end by 6 bases, with 11 bases between. How the authors handled the data: Estimated nucleated cell counts came from reference gene primer amplification. Using immunoSEQ multiplex PCR, the repertoire was profiled, and TCRdb retains in-frame clones only, with some absent. Clone size and the V and J calls come from that table; the DNA yielded D and trimming. The repertoire holds 90,000 to 95,000 clones, with 80% to 90% as singletons. The chain is built from TRBV7-2 and TRBJ2-1, with no clear D. The source is a woman in her sixties or seventies with acute or convalescent COVID-19. The sequenced sample consisted of peripheral blood. The CDR3 bases are TGTGCCAGCAGCCCTTATAAGAGCAATGAGCAGTTCTTC. Protein sequence: CASSPYKSNEQFF. Drawing the rest from reference TRBV7-2 and TRBJ2-1, the complete variable domain is GAGVSQSPSNKVTEKGKDVELRCDPISGHTALYWYRQSLGQGLEFLIYFQGNSAPDKSGLPSDRFSAERTGGSVSTLTIQRTQQEDSAVYLCASSPYKSNEQFFGPGTRLTVL.